The clone carrying this T cell receptor (beta chain) was counted only a few times. Its antigen is not identified. This table comes from immunoSEQ multiplex PCR, and its TCRdb copy is limited to in-frame clones, with some not included. The sample holds about 5,000 clones, around two thirds seen once. The data originate from a study of CD8 T cell repertoires and HIV-1 epitope variants. Germline V gives CDR1 SEHNR, CDR2 FQNEAQ (reference sequence). The CDR3 contains 15 residues. The ends lost 3 bases at V and 4 bases at J; junction bases unmatched: 6. What was sequenced was cultured CD8+ T cells derived from PBMCs. The receptor was isolated from a male donor with HIV. The rearrangement links TRBV7-9 to TRBJ2-1, with 7 bases that match TRBD2. The CDR3: CASSLSGGGYNEQFF. CDR3 DNA: TGTGCCAGCAGCTTGTCGGGAGGTGGGTACAATGAGCAGTTCTTC.